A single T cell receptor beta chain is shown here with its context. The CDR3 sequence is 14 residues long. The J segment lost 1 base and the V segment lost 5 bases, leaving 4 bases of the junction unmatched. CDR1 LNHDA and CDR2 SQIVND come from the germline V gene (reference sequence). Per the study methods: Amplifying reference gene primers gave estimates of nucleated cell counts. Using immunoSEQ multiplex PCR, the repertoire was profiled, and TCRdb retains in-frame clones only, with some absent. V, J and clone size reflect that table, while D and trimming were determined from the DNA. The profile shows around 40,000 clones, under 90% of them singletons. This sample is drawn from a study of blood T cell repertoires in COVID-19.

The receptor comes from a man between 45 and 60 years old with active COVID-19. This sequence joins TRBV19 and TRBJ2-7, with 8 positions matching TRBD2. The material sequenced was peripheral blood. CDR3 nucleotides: TGTGCCAGTAGTTCCGCGGGGGGATCCTACGAGCAGTACTTC. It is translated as CASSSAGGSYEQYF.